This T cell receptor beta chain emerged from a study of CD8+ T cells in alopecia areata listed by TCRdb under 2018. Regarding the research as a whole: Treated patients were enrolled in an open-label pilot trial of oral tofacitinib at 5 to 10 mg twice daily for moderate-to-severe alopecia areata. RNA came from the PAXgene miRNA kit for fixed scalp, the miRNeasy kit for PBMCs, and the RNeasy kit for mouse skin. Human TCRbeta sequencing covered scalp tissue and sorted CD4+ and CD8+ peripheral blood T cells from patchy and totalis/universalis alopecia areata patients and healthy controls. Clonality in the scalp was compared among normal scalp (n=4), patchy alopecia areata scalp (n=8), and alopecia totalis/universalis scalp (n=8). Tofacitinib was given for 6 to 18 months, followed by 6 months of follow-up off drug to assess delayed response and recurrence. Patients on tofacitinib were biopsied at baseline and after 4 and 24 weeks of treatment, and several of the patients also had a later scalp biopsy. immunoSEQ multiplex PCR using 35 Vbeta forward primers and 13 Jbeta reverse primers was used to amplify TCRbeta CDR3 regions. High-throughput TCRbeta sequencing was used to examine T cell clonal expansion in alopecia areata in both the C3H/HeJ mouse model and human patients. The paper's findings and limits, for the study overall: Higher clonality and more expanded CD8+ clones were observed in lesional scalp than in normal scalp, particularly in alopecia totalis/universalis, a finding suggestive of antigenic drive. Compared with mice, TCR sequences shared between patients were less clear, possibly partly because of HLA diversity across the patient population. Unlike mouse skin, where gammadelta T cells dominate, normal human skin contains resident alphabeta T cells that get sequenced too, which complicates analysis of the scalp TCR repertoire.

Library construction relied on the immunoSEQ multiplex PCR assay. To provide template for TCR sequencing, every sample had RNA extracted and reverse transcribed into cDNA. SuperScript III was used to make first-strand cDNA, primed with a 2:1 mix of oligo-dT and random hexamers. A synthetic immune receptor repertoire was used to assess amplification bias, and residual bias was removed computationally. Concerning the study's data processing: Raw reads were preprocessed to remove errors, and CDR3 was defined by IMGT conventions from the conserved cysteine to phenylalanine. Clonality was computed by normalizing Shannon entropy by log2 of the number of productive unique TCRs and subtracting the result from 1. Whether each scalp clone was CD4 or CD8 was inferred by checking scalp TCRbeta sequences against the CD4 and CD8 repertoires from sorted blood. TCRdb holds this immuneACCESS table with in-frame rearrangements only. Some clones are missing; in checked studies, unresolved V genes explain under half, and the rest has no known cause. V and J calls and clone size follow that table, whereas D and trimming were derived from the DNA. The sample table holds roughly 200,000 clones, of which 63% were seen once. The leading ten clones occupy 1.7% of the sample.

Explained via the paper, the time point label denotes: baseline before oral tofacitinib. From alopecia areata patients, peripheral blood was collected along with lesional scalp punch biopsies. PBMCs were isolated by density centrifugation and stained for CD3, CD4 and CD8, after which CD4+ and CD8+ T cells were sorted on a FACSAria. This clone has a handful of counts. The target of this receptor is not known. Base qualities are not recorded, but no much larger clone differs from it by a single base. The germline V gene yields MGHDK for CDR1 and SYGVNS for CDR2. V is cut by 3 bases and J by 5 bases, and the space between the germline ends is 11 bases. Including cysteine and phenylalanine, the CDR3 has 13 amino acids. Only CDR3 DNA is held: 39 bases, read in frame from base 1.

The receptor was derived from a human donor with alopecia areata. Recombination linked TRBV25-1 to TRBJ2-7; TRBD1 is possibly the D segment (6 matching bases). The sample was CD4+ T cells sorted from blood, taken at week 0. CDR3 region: CASSDVGAHEQYF. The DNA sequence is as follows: TGTGCCAGCAGTGATGTGGGGGCTCACGAGCAGTACTTC.